These 12 T cell receptor beta chains originate from one sample sequenced in a study of T cell responses to AZD1222 COVID-19 vaccine (dated by TCRdb to about 2021). The label giving this sample's time point can be read as: about 28 days (+/-7) after the second vaccine dose. Libraries came from the immunoSEQ multiplex PCR assay. Held by TCRdb, this immuneACCESS table contains in-frame sequences only and omits some clones. Under half of the omission traces to an unresolved V gene where checked; the cause of the rest is unknown. Counted in this sample were 40,000 to 60,000 clones; around 90% of them appeared once. The top ten clonotypes cover more than 0.95% of the sample. The sample in question was peripheral blood, obtained 28 days after the second AZD1222 dose. The receptors were sampled from an adult who received the AZD1222 COVID-19 vaccine.

The J gene is TRBJ1-3, the V gene TRBV5-1; D is unresolved. The germline V and J ends were trimmed by 5 bases and 0 bases, with 9 bases remaining between them. Per germline, CDR1 SGHRS and CDR2 YFSETQ. The CDR3 consists of 14 residues. The CDR3: CASREQSSGNTIYF. The CDR3 DNA reads as TGCGCCAGCAGGGAACAGAGCTCTGGAAACACCATATATTTT.

The DNA of the CDR3 is TGCAGTGCTAGTAAACAGGGGGACGAGCAGTACTTC. Translation: CSASKQGDEQYF. This chain connects TRBV20-1 to TRBJ2-7, with 8 bases aligning to TRBD1. The V segment lost 3 bases and the J segment 5 bases; nucleotides outside the gene matches: 3. The CDR3 spans 12 residues. Per the germline V gene, CDR1 is DFQATT and CDR2 is SNEGSKA (reference sequence).

This CDR3 is CASSFGYGYTF. For the CDR3, the DNA is TGTGCCAGCAGTTTTGGCTATGGCTACACCTTC. The J gene is TRBJ1-2, the V gene TRBV12-3 or TRBV12-4; no clear D gene. The CDR3 extends over 11 amino acids. The V gene lost 3 bases and the J gene lost 4 bases, with 3 bases spanning the gap.

The chain links TRBV13 to TRBJ1-1; a weak D match, TRBD1 (5 bases). The V gene lost 2 bases and the J gene lost 6 bases, with 7 bases spanning the gap. The CDR3 sequence is 12 residues long. Germline V gives CDR1 PRHDT, CDR2 FYEKMQ (reference sequence). The CDR3: CASSLRGAEAFF. CDR3 bases: TGTGCCAGCAGCTTACGGGGGGCTGAAGCTTTCTTT.

The CDR3 DNA follows: TGTGCCAGTAGTATTAGTAGAGGAGAGACCCAGTACTTC. This codes for CASSISRGETQYF. V gene TRBV19 combines with J gene TRBJ2-5; no clear D gene. Germline lookup yields CDR1 LNHDA and CDR2 SQIVND (reference sequence). This CDR3 spans 13 amino acids. V was shortened by 3 bases and J by 4 bases, with 9 bases between the two germline ends.

V usage is TRBV5-1 and J usage is TRBJ1-1; tentatively, D is TRBD1 (6 bases). Trimming removed 4 bases from V and 4 bases from J, with 14 bases in between. The CDR3 has 14 residues. The germline gives CDR1 SGHRS, CDR2 YFSETQ. CDR3 nucleotide sequence: TGCGCCAGCAGCCAGGAAGGGGGAGGCACTGAAGCTTTCTTT. This gives the protein CASSQEGGGTEAFF. Variable domain in full (rest from reference TRBV5-1 and TRBJ1-1): KAGVTQTPRYLIKTRGQQVTLSCSPISGHRSVSWYQQTPGQGLQFLFEYFSETQRNKGNFPGRFSGRQFSNSRSEMNVSTLELGDSALYLCASSQEGGGTEAFFGQGTRLTVV.

The chain carries TRBV19 and TRBJ1-3; 8 bases align to TRBD1. The length of the CDR3 is 16 residues. Trimming took 3 bases from V and 2 from J; bases not matched to a gene: 6. CDR1 and CDR2 (germline): LNHDA, SQIVND (reference sequence). The CDR3, as DNA: TGTGCCAGTAGTATCGGGACAGGAGGAACTGGAAACACCATATATTTT. Protein sequence: CASSIGTGGTGNTIYF. Full variable domain (remainder filled in from reference TRBV19 and TRBJ1-3): DGGITQSPKYLFRKEGQNVTLSCEQNLNHDAMYWYRQDPGQGLRLIYYSQIVNDFQKGDIAEGYSVSREKKESFPLTVTSAQKNPTAFYLCASSIGTGGTGNTIYFGEGSWLTVV.

The chain joins TRBV6-6 to TRBJ2-3, with 10 bases lining up with TRBD2. CDR3 length: 17 amino acids. With V trimmed by 5 bases and J by 5 bases, 13 bases remained unmatched. The germline gives CDR1 MNHNY, CDR2 SVGAGI (reference sequence). The CDR3 DNA reads TGTGCCAGCAGTCGTGCCCTACTAGCGGGATCGGGAGATACGCAGTATTTT. It encodes CASSRALLAGSGDTQYF.

The J gene is TRBJ2-7, the V gene TRBV7-2; D not resolved. Trimming stripped 3 bases from V and 2 bases from J, with 8 bases between. Per the germline V gene, CDR1 is SGHTA and CDR2 is FQGNSA. The CDR3 sequence is 13 residues long. CDR3 loop: CASSFRQAYEQYF. The CDR3 region has the DNA TGTGCCAGCAGCTTCCGCCAGGCCTACGAGCAGTACTTC.

V and J are TRBV28 and TRBJ2-7, with 7 bases aligning to TRBD2. Germline loops: CDR1 MDHEN, CDR2 SYDVKM. The V and J ends lost 5 bases and 3 bases, in that order; junction bases with no gene match: 10. This CDR3 is built from 15 residues. The CDR3 sequence is CASSGEGTTHYEQYF. CDR3 nucleotides: TGTGCCAGCAGTGGGGAAGGGACTACCCACTACGAGCAGTACTTC.

The chain uses TRBV15 and TRBJ2-7; D gene unclear. V lost 2 bases and J 0 bases, leaving 17 bases between the germline ends. CDR1 LNHNV and CDR2 YYDKDF come from the germline V gene (reference sequence). This CDR3 spans 17 amino acids. The CDR3 sequence: CATSRTYSSASSYEQYF. Here the CDR3 DNA reads TGTGCCACCAGCAGAACTTATTCCTCCGCTTCCTCCTACGAGCAGTACTTC.

The chain uses TRBV28 and TRBJ1-1; no definite D call. In germline, CDR1 is MDHEN, CDR2 SYDVKM. The CDR3 consists of 13 residues. V lost 6 bases, J lost 5 bases, and 13 bases lay in between. CDR3 nucleotide sequence: TGTGCCAGCAGCCCCAATGCGGGGACTGAAGCTTTCTTT. Protein product: CASSPNAGTEAFF.